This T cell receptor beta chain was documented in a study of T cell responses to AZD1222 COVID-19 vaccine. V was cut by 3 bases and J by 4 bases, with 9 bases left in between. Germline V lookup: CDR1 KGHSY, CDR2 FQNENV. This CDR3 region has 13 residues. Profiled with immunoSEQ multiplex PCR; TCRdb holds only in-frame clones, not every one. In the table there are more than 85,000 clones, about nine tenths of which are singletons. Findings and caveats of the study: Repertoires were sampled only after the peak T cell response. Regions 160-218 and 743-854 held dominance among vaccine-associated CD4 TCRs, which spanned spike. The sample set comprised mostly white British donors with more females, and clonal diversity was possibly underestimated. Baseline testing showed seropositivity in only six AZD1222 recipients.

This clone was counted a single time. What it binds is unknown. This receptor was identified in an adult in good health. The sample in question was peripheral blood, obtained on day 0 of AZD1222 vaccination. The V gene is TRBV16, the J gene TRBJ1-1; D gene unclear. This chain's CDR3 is CASSQVSATEAFF. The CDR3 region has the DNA TGTGCCAGCAGCCAGGTCTCCGCCACTGAAGCTTTCTTT.